The T cell receptor (beta chain) under discussion was sequenced for a study of OX40 agonist ivuxolimab in advanced cancers. Study-level background: Among those enrolled, mean age was 60 years (range about 23 to 85) and 75% to 85% were male. Study-level results: Both CD4+ and CD8+ T cell populations in blood had undergone clonal expansion by week 6 at 0.1 to 3.0 mg/kg.

Comment on this clone: As yet, its antigen is unknown.

Produced via immunoSEQ multiplex PCR; TCRdb's table is partial and in-frame only. Of 70,000 to 80,000 clones listed, about 93% were seen once; the top ten hold less than 20%. CDR1 MNHEY and CDR2 SMNVEV come from the germline V gene (reference sequence). Unmatched junction bases numbered 5, after V lost 5 bases and J lost 6 bases. The CDR3 sequence is 14 residues long. The specimen was CD4+ or CD8+ T cells sorted from blood, collected in a trial of the OX40 agonist ivuxolimab. The chain couples TRBV27 to TRBJ1-2, with 11 bases aligning to TRBD1. This clonotype originated in an adult with an advanced solid tumor such as melanoma, head and neck, liver or kidney cancer. The CDR3 loop reads CASSPGTGGNGYTF. CDR3 in DNA: TGTGCCAGCAGTCCCGGGACAGGGGGAAATGGCTACACCTTC.